This T cell receptor (beta chain) is from a study of cytomegalovirus exposure and HLA in healthy donors. Per germline, CDR1 LGHNA and CDR2 YSLEER. This CDR3 contains 16 residues. V was cut by 0 bases and J by 0 bases, with 9 bases left in between. The donors were in the approximately 120-subject validation cohort; that cohort was separate from the approximately 700-subject first cohort. The method was immunoSEQ multiplex PCR; TCRdb's version includes in-frame clones alone and lacks a portion of them. This table holds 120,000 or so clones, 75% to 90% found once. This TCR was sampled from a woman under 30 in good health and CMV-seronegative. The specimen was PBMCs. The rearrangement uses TRBV4-3 and TRBJ1-5; D not certain. CDR3 sequence: CASSQDHIYSNQPQHF. Here the CDR3 DNA reads TGCGCCAGCAGCCAAGATCACATATATAGCAATCAGCCCCAGCATTTT.